The TCR beta chain under discussion was sequenced for a study of technical replicates of blood from a few donors. Assay used: immunoSEQ multiplex PCR; TCRdb lists only in-frame clones, some missing. This sample yields under 85,000 clones, of which around 85% are seen a single time; around 5.1% belongs to the top ten. From germline, CDR1 is ENHRY and CDR2 SYGVKD. The trim removed 0 bases at V and 2 bases at J, leaving 6 bases unmatched. This CDR3 has 17 amino acids. The chain carries TRBV10-3 and TRBJ2-1; 8 bases are shared with TRBD2. This TCR was sampled from a human donor in good health. Some clones in this sample may be carry-over from other donors' samples. Source material: PBMCs. The CDR3 sequence: CAISESLTGGTYNEQFF. CDR3 bases: TGTGCCATCAGTGAGTCGTTAACGGGGGGGACCTACAATGAGCAGTTCTTC.